This T cell receptor beta chain was identified in a study of cytomegalovirus exposure and HLA in healthy donors. The PCR had 60 Vbeta and 13 Jbeta primers. TCRdb keeps only in-frame clones here, not all; method: immunoSEQ multiplex PCR. The sample consists of more than 20,000 clones, about 70% of them appearing once. The sequencing input was PBMCs. This receptor was taken from a woman aged 50 to 65 in good health and CMV-seronegative.

The CDR3 loop reads CASSWRDSEGYTF. The DNA for the CDR3 is TGTGCCAGCAGTTGGCGGGACTCTGAGGGCTACACCTTC. The chain carries TRBV6-5 and TRBJ1-2, with TRBD1 as a possible D gene (5 bases). Germline V gene lookup returns CDR1 MNHEY and CDR2 SVGAGI. The V gene lost 4 bases and the J gene lost 8 bases, with 14 bases spanning the gap. The CDR3 has 13 amino acids.